Below are 30 T cell receptor beta chains sequenced from a single sample in a study of T cells after yellow fever vaccination (dated by TCRdb to the late 2010s). Library preparation used 5' RACE. TCRdb names Illumina NovaSeq 6000 as the instrument used. The public sequencing data were trimmed at Q25 with fastp and processed into clonotypes with MiXCR by TCRdb, which kept only in-frame beta chains. Rows are combined by CDR3 protein, so each entry shows the most common genes and DNA. The sample includes some 390,000 distinct CDR3 sequences, with 18% observed a single time. Together, the top ten hold over 15% of the sample. In the paper's terms, the treatment or condition label means: live attenuated yellow fever vaccine strain. The sample consisted of PBMCs, taken before the yellow fever booster vaccination. These receptors came from a man between 18 and 29 years old who received the YFV17D yellow fever vaccine.

This clonotype was seen a few times. This chain uses TRBV6-2 or TRBV6-3 with TRBJ2-5; the match to TRBD2 covers 11 bases. V shed 2 bases and J 5 bases; nucleotides not matched to a gene: 4. CDR3 length equals 15 residues. Looked up from germline, CDR1 is MNHEY and CDR2 is SVGEGT. CDR3 amino acids: CASSYGSSGGETQYF. DNA of the CDR3: TGTGCCAGCAGTTACGGCTCTAGCGGGGGGGAGACCCAGTACTTC.

This rearrangement joins TRBV13 to TRBJ1-1; no reliable D call. The V and J ends lost 5 bases and 9 bases respectively, with 13 bases between them. Per the germline V gene, CDR1 is PRHDT and CDR2 is FYEKMQ (reference sequence). The CDR3 loop spans 12 amino acids. For the CDR3, the DNA is TGTGCCAGCAGCCCATTGGAACGGCAAGCTTTCTTT. This gives the protein CASSPLERQAFF.

This clonotype turned up a few times. The V gene is TRBV6-5, the J gene TRBJ1-6; D not resolved. V lost 6 bases and J 8 bases, leaving 11 bases between the germline ends. CDR1 MNHEY and CDR2 SVGAGI come from the germline V gene. The CDR3 has 13 amino acids. The CDR3: CASSVLVDSPLHF. The CDR3 DNA reads as TGTGCCAGCAGCGTCTTGGTCGATTCACCCCTCCACTTT.

The chain uses TRBV27 and TRBJ2-7; the match to TRBD1 covers 9 bases. This CDR3 is built from 13 residues. After removal of 8 bases from V and 3 bases from J, the junction contained 5 bases not matched to a gene. CDR1 and CDR2 (germline): MNHEY, SMNVEV (reference sequence). The CDR3 is CASETGGVYEQYF. CDR3 bases: TGTGCCAGCGAGACAGGGGGAGTCTACGAGCAGTACTTC.

The chain has TRBV18 and TRBJ2-7; D is unresolved. CDR1 and CDR2 from the germline V gene are KGHSH and LQKENI. CDR3 length: 12 residues. V gave up 3 bases and J gave up 3 bases, with 6 bases separating them. CDR3 in amino acids: CASSPVGYEQYF. In DNA, the CDR3 is TGTGCCAGCTCACCCGTCGGCTACGAGCAGTACTTC.

This clonotype appeared a few times. The chain has TRBV7-3 and TRBJ1-1; the D is unclear. Trimming removed 0 bases at V and 1 base at J, with 12 bases between. This CDR3 contains 16 residues. The germline CDR1 and CDR2 sequences are SGHTA and FQGTGA. CDR3 in DNA: TGTGCCAGCAGCTTAACCCCAAGGGAGGGGAACACTGAAGCTTTCTTT. The encoded protein is CASSLTPREGNTEAFF.

The chain employs TRBV7-8 and TRBJ1-5; D ambiguous. In germline, CDR1 is SGHVS, CDR2 FQNEAQ. The CDR3 is 13 amino acids. The V end lost 5 bases, the J end lost 5 bases, and 10 bases lay between the germline ends. The CDR3 loop is CASSPRVDQPQHF. CDR3 in DNA: TGTGCCAGCAGCCCGAGGGTCGATCAGCCCCAGCATTTT.

This clonotype was seen a few times. The chain employs TRBV5-1 and TRBJ1-1; maybe TRBD1 (6 bases). Germline CDR1 SGHRS, CDR2 YFSETQ. The CDR3 consists of 14 residues. The germline V and J ends were trimmed by 4 bases and 1 base, with 11 bases remaining between them. The CDR3 protein is CASSIGQPNTEAFF. CDR3 DNA: TGCGCCAGCAGCATCGGACAGCCGAACACTGAAGCTTTCTTT.

Only a few counts were recorded for this clonotype. The CDR3 is CASSRPTYGYTF. The CDR3 DNA follows: TGTGCCAGCAGTAGACCGACCTATGGCTACACCTTC. The V call is TRBV9, the J call TRBJ1-2; D remains unclear. Trimming took 5 bases from V and 4 from J, leaving 9 bases between them. Germline-derived CDR1 and CDR2 are SGDLS and YYNGEE. There are 12 residues in the CDR3.

This clonotype came up a few times. This chain uses TRBV5-1 with TRBJ1-1; D is possibly TRBD1 (5 bases). This CDR3 region has 15 residues. Germline V gene sequence: CDR1 SGHRS, CDR2 YFSETQ. V shed 4 bases and J shed 1 base, with 14 bases lying between them. The CDR3 spells CASSSTTDQNTEAFF. CDR3 nucleotide sequence: TGCGCCAGCAGCAGCACGACAGACCAGAACACTGAAGCTTTCTTT.

The rearrangement joins TRBV12-5 to TRBJ2-3, with TRBD1 identical over 8 bases. Germline CDR1 reads LGHNT; CDR2 reads FRNRAP. This CDR3 spans 16 amino acids. The V and J ends lost 4 bases and 2 bases, in that order; junction bases with no gene match: 8. The CDR3 region is CASGSSGQGYTDTQYF. The CDR3 nucleotides read TGTGCTAGTGGTTCGTCTGGACAGGGATACACAGATACGCAGTATTTT.

This clonotype came up a few times. J is TRBJ2-1 and V is TRBV5-1, with D unresolved. The CDR3 has 13 amino acids. CDR1 is SGHRS and CDR2 is YFSETQ in the germline V gene. Trimming removed 4 bases from V and 9 bases from J, with 14 bases in between. The CDR3 sequence: CASSPRPDGEQFF. In nucleotides, the CDR3 is TGCGCCAGCAGCCCGCGACCGGACGGTGAGCAGTTCTTC.

In its sample, this clonotype was seen once. The chain employs TRBV20-1 and TRBJ2-6, with 7 bases that match TRBD1. The CDR3 spans 14 residues. Germline V gives CDR1 DFQATT, CDR2 SNEGSKA (reference sequence). V lost 5 bases, J lost 8 bases, and 9 bases stayed unmatched. The CDR3 nucleotides read TGCAGTGCTTCGGAGGTCAGGGGGACCAACGTCCTGACTTTC. As protein: CSASEVRGTNVLTF.

This clonotype was detected a few times. The chain employs TRBV7-2 and TRBJ1-1, with D unresolved. Trimming stripped 2 bases from V and 5 bases from J, with 3 bases between. The V gene's germline CDR1 is SGHTA and CDR2 FQGNSA. The CDR3 extends over 11 amino acids. CDR3 sequence: CASSLMTEAFF. The CDR3 bases are TGTGCCAGCAGCTTAATGACTGAAGCTTTCTTT.

This rearrangement joins TRBV24-1 to TRBJ2-3, with 9 bases matching TRBD2. Germline V gene data show CDR1 as KGHDR and CDR2 as SFDVKD. CDR3 length equals 14 residues. V gave up 7 bases and J gave up 5 bases; unmatched junction bases: 6. CDR3: CATSGTSSGDTQYF. The CDR3 bases are TGTGCCACCAGCGGGACTAGCTCGGGAGATACGCAGTATTTT.

The table lists this clonotype with a few counts. This chain uses TRBV4-3 with TRBJ1-1; D is ambiguous. The CDR3 sequence is 14 residues long. Between the trimmed V and J ends, which lost 1 base and 1 base, there was a span of 7 bases. Germline CDR1 is LGHNA and CDR2 is YSLEER. The CDR3 sequence is CASSQVGENTEAFF. DNA for the CDR3: TGCGCCAGCAGCCAAGTCGGGGAGAACACTGAAGCTTTCTTT.

This chain joins TRBV2 and TRBJ2-7; TRBD1 matches at 7 bases. Trimming removed 7 bases from V and 4 bases from J; junction bases left unmatched: 4. The CDR3 runs to 12 residues. Germline V CDR1 and CDR2: SNHLY, FYNNEI. The CDR3 here is CASNGRGYEQYV. The CDR3 DNA is TGTGCCAGCAACGGCAGGGGGTACGAGCAGTACGTC.

In its sample, this clonotype was seen a few times. The rearrangement links TRBV5-6 to TRBJ2-3, with TRBD2 matching 13 bases. The CDR3 totals 16 residues. J gave up 2 bases and V 3 bases, and 3 bases lay outside the gene matches. Germline CDR1 reads SGHDT; CDR2 reads YYEEEE. This CDR3 reads CASSWGLAGYTDTQYF. The CDR3 DNA sequence: TGTGCCAGCAGCTGGGGACTAGCGGGGTACACAGATACGCAGTATTTT. Variable domain in full (rest from reference TRBV5-6 and TRBJ2-3): DAGVTQSPTHLIKTRGQQVTLRCSPKSGHDTVSWYQQALGQGPQFIFQYYEEEERQRGNFPDRFSGHQFPNYSSELNVNALLLGDSALYLCASSWGLAGYTDTQYFGPGTRLTVL.

This clonotype was picked up a small number of times. CDR3 sequence (DNA): TGTGCCAGCAGCCCGAGCGGGGGGGTCAACAATGAGCAGTTCTTC. As protein: CASSPSGGVNNEQFF. The chain recombines TRBV11-1 with TRBJ2-1, with 10 nucleotides matching TRBD2. CDR1 and CDR2 (germline): SGHAT, FQDESV (reference sequence). J lost 5 bases, V lost 5 bases, and 6 bases had no gene match. This CDR3 contains 15 residues. Filled out from reference TRBV11-1 and TRBJ2-1, the complete variable domain reads EAEVAQSPRYKITEKSQAVAFWCDPISGHATLYWYRQILGQGPELLVQFQDESVVDDSQLPKDRFSAERLKGVDSTLKIQPAELGDSAMYLCASSPSGGVNNEQFFGPGTRLTVL.

This clonotype has a count of ten or more. V is TRBV4-3 and J is TRBJ2-4, with D tentatively TRBD2 (5 bases). This CDR3 is built from 15 residues. Per the germline V gene, CDR1 is LGHNA and CDR2 is YSLEER. Trimming removed 3 bases at V and 3 bases at J, with 12 bases between. Here the CDR3 reads CASSQGGYDKNIQYF. The CDR3, as DNA: TGCGCCAGCAGCCAGGGCGGGTACGACAAAAACATTCAGTACTTC.

This sequence joins TRBV7-9 and TRBJ2-7, with 13 bases lining up with TRBD2. There are 17 residues in the CDR3. Trimming took 1 base from V and 3 from J; bases not matched to a gene: 6. Germline V gene lookup returns CDR1 SEHNR and CDR2 FQNEAQ (reference sequence). Here the CDR3 reads CASSLGRGTSGVYEQYV. In DNA form, the CDR3 reads TGTGCCAGCAGCTTAGGTCGCGGGACTAGCGGGGTCTACGAGCAGTACGTC.

This clonotype occurred a few times. This chain connects TRBV12-3 or TRBV12-4 to TRBJ2-5, with D possibly matching TRBD2 (7 bases). Trimming left V 3 bases short and J 5 bases short, with 16 bases between. The CDR3 is 15 amino acids. The CDR3 bases are TGTGCCAGCAGTTTGGGCGGGGGCCAACGGGAGACCCAGTACTTC. Its translation is CASSLGGGQRETQYF.

The rearrangement links TRBV6-1 to TRBJ1-2; no clear D. The CDR3 is made up of 11 amino acids. V was trimmed by 6 bases and J by 5 bases, leaving 7 bases between them. Germline values: CDR1 MNHNS, CDR2 SASEGT. CDR3 residues: CASRLEYGYTF. The CDR3 bases are TGTGCCAGCAGGCTGGAGTATGGCTACACCTTC.

This clonotype was seen a few times. The genes are TRBV4-3 and TRBJ2-3; D is uncertain. Per the germline V gene, CDR1 is LGHNA and CDR2 is YSLEER. This CDR3 has 16 residues. Deletions cut 0 bases from V and 0 bases from J, with 10 bases between. The CDR3: CASSQDLGLSTDTQYF. CDR3 coding DNA: TGCGCCAGCAGCCAAGATCTAGGTCTTAGCACAGATACGCAGTATTTT.

The chain employs TRBV7-3 and TRBJ2-3, with D unresolved. Germline values: CDR1 SGHTA, CDR2 FQGTGA. This CDR3 region has 14 residues. V was pared by 5 bases and J by 0 bases, with 9 bases between. The CDR3 bases are TGTGCCAGCAGCCCCTCTCCGAGCACAGATACGCAGTATTTT. Its translation is CASSPSPSTDTQYF.

The J gene is TRBJ1-1, the V gene TRBV27; no definite D call. The V and J ends lost 1 base and 1 base respectively, with 4 bases between them. There are 13 residues in the CDR3. The germline CDR1 and CDR2 sequences are MNHEY and SMNVEV (reference sequence). The CDR3: CASSLYPNTEAFF. For the CDR3, the DNA is TGTGCCAGCAGTTTATATCCGAACACTGAAGCTTTCTTT.

The chain carries TRBV15 and TRBJ2-7; D tentatively fits TRBD1 or TRBD2 (6 bases each). V dropped 5 bases and J dropped 3 bases, with 20 bases sitting between them. Germline CDR1 reads LNHNV; CDR2 reads YYDKDF (reference sequence). CDR3 size: 16 residues. CDR3 sequence: CATSPGPGAPFYEQYF. The CDR3 DNA is TGTGCCACCAGCCCCGGGCCGGGGGCGCCATTCTACGAGCAGTACTTC.

This chain connects TRBV5-1 to TRBJ2-2, with TRBD1 matching 8 bases. The CDR3 consists of 16 residues. Germline V lookup: CDR1 SGHRS, CDR2 YFSETQ. V lost 2 bases and J lost 5; bases outside the gene matches: 8. The chain's CDR3 is CASSLWQGAGTGELFF. The CDR3 nucleotides read TGCGCCAGCAGCTTATGGCAGGGGGCTGGAACCGGGGAGCTGTTTTTT.

V usage is TRBV18 and J usage is TRBJ2-5; unclear D gene. V was trimmed by 3 bases and J by 4 bases, leaving 12 bases between them. This CDR3 is built from 14 residues. Germline V gene lookup returns CDR1 KGHSH and CDR2 LQKENI. In DNA, the CDR3 is TGTGCCAGCTCACCCCAACGTCTCGGAGAGACCCAGTACTTC. It yields the protein CASSPQRLGETQYF. Full variable domain (outside the CDR3, taken from reference TRBV18 and TRBJ2-5): NAGVMQNPRHLVRRRGQEARLRCSPMKGHSHVYWYRQLPEEGLKFMVYLQKENIIDESGMPKERFSAEFPKEGPSILRIQQVVRGDSAAYFCASSPQRLGETQYFGPGTRLLVL.

In its sample, this clonotype was seen once. CDR3 region: CSASLNDVPSGGAYTGELFF. The CDR3 DNA is TGCAGTGCTAGCCTGAACGATGTCCCTAGCGGGGGGGCCTACACCGGGGAGCTGTTTTTT. The chain uses TRBV20-1 and TRBJ2-2; 12 bases are shared with TRBD2. CDR1 DFQATT and CDR2 SNEGSKA come from the germline V gene (reference sequence). This CDR3 region has 20 residues. Trimming took 3 bases from V and 3 from J; bases not matched to a gene: 17.